This T cell receptor beta chain was captured by sequencing in a study of breast tumors, draining lymph nodes, adjacent tissues. This clonotype was seen many times. As yet, its antigen is unknown. Axillary draining lymph nodes of breast cancer patients supplied the node samples. TCRdb processed the multiplex PCR reads anew with MiXCR; each CDR3 protein has one entry. In the table there are fewer than 200,000 distinct CDR3 sequences, 25% to 40% of which are singletons. Study results and caveats: Tumor T cell lymph node origin was a supported hypothesis, not proven. Tumor repertoires ranked between lymph nodes and nontumor tissue in diversity, with V and J gene preferences. Tumor and nontumor repertoires were significantly more similar in luminal-like than in basal-like breast cancer. Findings are consistent with lymph node origin and intratumoral expansion of most tumor T cells.

The germline V gene encodes CDR1 SEHNR and CDR2 FQNEAQ (reference sequence). The CDR3 consists of 13 residues. Trimming took 8 bases from V and 0 from J, leaving 8 bases between them. The sequencing input was axillary lymph node tissue. The chain couples TRBV7-9 to TRBJ1-3; D not resolved. The sequence was collected from a female donor with breast cancer. Some clones in this sample may be carry-over from other donors' samples. The CDR3 region has the DNA TGTGCCAGCTATGGGGACTCTGGAAACACCATATATTTT. This sequence encodes CASYGDSGNTIYF.